This paragraph covers one T cell receptor (beta chain) sequence. The antigen is not known. From the RT-PCR reads, TCRdb called clonotypes with MiXCR, one entry per CDR3 protein. The table lists 600,000 to 850,000 distinct CDR3 sequences, around 15% of them singletons. The sample is drawn from a study of response to subunit inactivated influenza vaccine. Study-level results: T cells newly recruited by each seasonal influenza vaccination are few, the authors suggested.

Germline CDR1 reads SGHTA; CDR2 reads FQGTGA. The CDR3 covers 20 residues. The V and J ends lost 0 bases and 0 bases, in that order; junction bases with no gene match: 11. The sequencing here drew on PBMCs from blood, taken around two weeks before vaccination. This chain connects TRBV7-3 to TRBJ2-3, with TRBD2 matching over 11 bases. This TCR came from a man in his forties or fifties who received an inactivated influenza vaccine. CDR3 loop: CASSLTAYSWTSGSTDTQYF. The CDR3 region has the DNA TGTGCCAGCAGCTTAACGGCTTACTCTTGGACTAGCGGGAGCACAGATACGCAGTATTTT.